Only one count was recorded for the clone carrying this T cell receptor (beta chain). Germline trimming cut 4 bases from V and 4 bases from J; bases unmatched to any gene: 21. This CDR3 spans 19 amino acids. Germline CDR1 MGHRA, CDR2 YSYEKL. Repertoires were generated with immunoSEQ multiplex PCR, while TCRdb's copy carries only in-frame clones and drops some. The table lists 250,000 to 300,000 clones, 85% to 90% of them singletons, with about 3.6% in the top ten. This sample is part of a study of blood T cell repertoires in COVID-19. The sample consisted of peripheral blood. The rearrangement uses TRBV4-1 and TRBJ1-1; 7 nucleotides match TRBD1. The clonotype was recovered from a man aged 18 to 30 with active or convalescent COVID-19. CDR3 sequence (DNA): TGCGCCAGCAGCCCCCCCGGGATGAGGGGGCTTTACCGCGCCACTGAAGCTTTCTTT. Translating gives CASSPPGMRGLYRATEAFF.